This entry describes one T cell receptor beta chain. This specimen belongs to a study of cytomegalovirus exposure and HLA in healthy donors. V dropped 3 bases and J dropped 5; count of bases not matched to a gene: 6. This CDR3 region has 14 residues. Germline assignment: CDR1 SGHRS and CDR2 YFSETQ. PCR amplification relied on 60 Vbeta primers (plus 13 Jbeta primers). Sequencing was performed with immunoSEQ multiplex PCR; in TCRdb, only in-frame clones are kept and a portion is missing. The repertoire holds about 160,000 clones, with about 88% as singletons. This TCR was recovered from a woman aged 18-29 years in good health and CMV-seronegative. Sequencing was carried out using PBMCs. The rearrangement uses TRBV5-1 and TRBJ2-3; TRBD2 aligns across 7 bases. CDR3 bases: TGCGCCAGCAGCTCAGGGACTAACGGAGATACGCAGTATTTT. Encoded protein: CASSSGTNGDTQYF.